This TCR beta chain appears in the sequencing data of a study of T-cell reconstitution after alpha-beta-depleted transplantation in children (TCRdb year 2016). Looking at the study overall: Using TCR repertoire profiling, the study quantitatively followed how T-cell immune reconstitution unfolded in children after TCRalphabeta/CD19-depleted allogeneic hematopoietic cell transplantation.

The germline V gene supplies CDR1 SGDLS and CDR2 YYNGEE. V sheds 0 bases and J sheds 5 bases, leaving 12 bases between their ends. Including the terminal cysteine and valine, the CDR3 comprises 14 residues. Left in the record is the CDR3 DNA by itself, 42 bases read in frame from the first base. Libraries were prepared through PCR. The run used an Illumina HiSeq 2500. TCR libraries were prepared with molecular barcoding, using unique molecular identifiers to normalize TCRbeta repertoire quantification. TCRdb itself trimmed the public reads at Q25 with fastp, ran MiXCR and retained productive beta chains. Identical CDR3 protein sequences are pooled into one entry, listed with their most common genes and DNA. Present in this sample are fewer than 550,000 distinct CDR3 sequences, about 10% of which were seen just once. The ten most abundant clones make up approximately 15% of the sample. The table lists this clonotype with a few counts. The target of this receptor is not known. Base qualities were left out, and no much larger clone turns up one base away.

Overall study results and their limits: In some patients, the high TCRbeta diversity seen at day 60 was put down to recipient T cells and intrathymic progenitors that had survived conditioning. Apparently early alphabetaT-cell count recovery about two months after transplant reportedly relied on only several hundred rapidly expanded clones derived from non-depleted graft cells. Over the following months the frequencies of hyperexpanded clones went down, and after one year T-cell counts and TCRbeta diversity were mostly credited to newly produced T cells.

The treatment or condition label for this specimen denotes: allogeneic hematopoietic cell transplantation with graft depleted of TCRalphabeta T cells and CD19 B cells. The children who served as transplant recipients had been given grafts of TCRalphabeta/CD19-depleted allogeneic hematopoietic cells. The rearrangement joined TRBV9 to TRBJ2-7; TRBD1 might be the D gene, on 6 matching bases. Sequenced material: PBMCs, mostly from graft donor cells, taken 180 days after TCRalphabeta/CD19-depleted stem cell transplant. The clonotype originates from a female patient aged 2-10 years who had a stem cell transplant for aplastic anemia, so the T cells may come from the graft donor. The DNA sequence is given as TGTGCCAGCAGCGTAGGTCAGGGGAAACACGAGCAGTACGTC. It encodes CASSVGQGKHEQYV.